The 7 T cell receptor beta chains below were found in one sample sequenced in a study of TIL therapy for anti-PD-1-resistant metastatic lung cancer. Time point in this sample: pre-treatment sample, taken before nivolumab and TIL therapy. Most excised metastases sampled were pleural nodules or supraclavicular lymph nodes. The libraries were made with immunoSEQ v3. Profiled with immunoSEQ multiplex PCR; TCRdb holds only in-frame clones, not every one. The repertoire holds some 13,000 clones, around 66% seen once, with 9% in the top ten. Sequencing was performed on tumor tissue, taken at baseline. The source of these receptors is a woman aged 25 to 80 with non-small cell lung cancer.

The rearrangement links TRBV28 to TRBJ2-7; D may be TRBD1 (5 bases). Germline V gene sequence: CDR1 MDHEN, CDR2 SYDVKM. V lost 5 bases, J lost 4 bases, and 15 bases lay in between. The CDR3 totals 14 residues. The CDR3 sequence: CASSPRQWDYEQYF. CDR3 DNA sequence: TGTGCCAGCAGTCCGAGACAGTGGGATTACGAGCAGTACTTC.

The V gene is TRBV5-8, the J gene TRBJ2-6, with a weak D call TRBD2 (6 bases). Trimming took 4 bases from V and 4 from J, leaving 12 bases between them. Per the germline V gene, CDR1 is SGHTS and CDR2 is YDEGEE. The CDR3 is made up of 15 amino acids. The DNA of the CDR3 is TGTGCCAGCAGCCTCCCGGGGGTCGGGGCCAACGTCCTGACTTTC. It codes for CASSLPGVGANVLTF.

A few counts support this clone. The V and J genes are TRBV5-1 and TRBJ2-6; tentative D call: TRBD1 (6 bases). Per germline, CDR1 SGHRS and CDR2 YFSETQ. The length of the CDR3 is 17 residues. V lost 0 bases to trimming and J lost 2 bases, with 12 bases between them. The CDR3 nucleotides read TGCGCCAGCAGCTTGGTGGCGGCAGGGGCTGGGGCCAACGTCCTGACTTTC. Translating gives CASSLVAAGAGANVLTF.

About this clone: At the DNA level, this CDR3 is encoded by other sequences in the same sample as well. V gene TRBV2 combines with J gene TRBJ1-1; possible D gene TRBD1, 6 bases. CDR3 length: 12 residues. Germline V gene sequence: CDR1 SNHLY, CDR2 FYNNEI. Trimming left V 8 bases short and J 2 bases short, with 9 bases between. CDR3 amino acids: CASGGRNTEAFF. Here the CDR3 DNA reads TGTGCCAGCGGGGGCAGAAACACTGAAGCTTTCTTT.

The V gene is TRBV5-1, the J gene TRBJ1-1, with 7 bases lining up with TRBD1. Per the germline V gene, CDR1 is SGHRS and CDR2 is YFSETQ. This CDR3 is built from 15 residues. Trimming at V came to 4 bases and at J to 7 bases, leaving 13 bases not matched to a gene. The CDR3 DNA reads as TGCGCCAGCAGCCCGGCAGAGGGGGCCCAAAGTGAAGCTTTCTTT. Translating gives CASSPAEGAQSEAFF.

V is TRBV7-8 and J is TRBJ2-2, with D tentatively TRBD2 (5 bases). Trimming removed 3 bases from V and 3 bases from J, with 8 bases in between. CDR1 is SGHVS and CDR2 is FQNEAQ in the germline V gene. This CDR3 region has 14 residues. In nucleotides, the CDR3 is TGTGCCAGCAGCTTCCGGCGGGACACCGGGGAGCTGTTTTTT. This codes for CASSFRRDTGELFF.

The chain recombines TRBV28 with TRBJ1-1; D is unclear. V lost 6 bases to trimming and J lost 6 bases, with 17 bases between them. In germline, CDR1 is MDHEN, CDR2 SYDVKM. The CDR3 is made up of 14 amino acids. The CDR3 DNA reads TGTGCCAGCAGCCAGACGGAGCTGGTTGCTGAAGCTTTCTTT. Translation: CASSQTELVAEAFF.